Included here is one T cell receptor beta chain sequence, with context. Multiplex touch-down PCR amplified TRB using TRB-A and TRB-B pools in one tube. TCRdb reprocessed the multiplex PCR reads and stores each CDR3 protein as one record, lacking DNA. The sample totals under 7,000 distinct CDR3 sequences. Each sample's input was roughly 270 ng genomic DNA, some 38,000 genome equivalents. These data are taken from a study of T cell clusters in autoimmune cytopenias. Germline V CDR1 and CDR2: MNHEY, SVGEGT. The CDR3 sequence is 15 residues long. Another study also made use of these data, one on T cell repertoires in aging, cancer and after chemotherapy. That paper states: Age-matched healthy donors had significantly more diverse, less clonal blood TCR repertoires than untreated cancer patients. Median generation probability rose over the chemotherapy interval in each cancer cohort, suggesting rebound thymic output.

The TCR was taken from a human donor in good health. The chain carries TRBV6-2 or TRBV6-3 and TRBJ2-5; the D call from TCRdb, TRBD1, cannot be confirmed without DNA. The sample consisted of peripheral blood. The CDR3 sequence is CASVLTGAAKGTQYF.